This TCR beta chain was sequenced during a study of cytomegalovirus exposure and HLA in healthy donors (dated by TCRdb to about 2017). About the investigation overall: In an earlier analysis of some 610 of the donors, 276 Gb of sequence data and 120 million or so unique TCR beta sequences from 180 million or so T cells were reported. About 280 gigabases of sequencing data and roughly 81 million unique TCR sequences made up an early release that covered several hundred HLA-typed donors. Of the approximately 400 genotyped donors, approximately 80% were placed in the genetic ancestry cluster associated with self-reported Caucasian donors. The study was designed to test whether signatures of past pathogen exposure could be identified by cataloging public T cell receptors. The study profiled the T cell repertoires of more than 500 subjects by immunosequencing and related them to cytomegalovirus serostatus. Along with the approximately 670-subject first cohort, a separate validation cohort of 120 different subjects was used. High-throughput TCR immunosequencing, statistical association of individual TCRs with disease status, and machine learning were combined to predict cytomegalovirus infection status. In a later analysis, previously published TCR beta repertoires from more than 500 donors were re-analyzed and high-resolution HLA genotyping was added so that TCR occurrence patterns could be studied. The later analysis used no new phenotypic data to find candidate immune exposures, relying instead on TCR beta sequences and their occurrence across donors. An earlier analysis of 587 of the donors used high-throughput TCR beta sequencing to judge whether each TCR beta V gene segment behaved as functional or pseudogenic. Donor age, sex, ethnicity and CMV serostatus were compiled together with the repertoire data. A later genetic analysis used genome-wide SNP genotypes for 398 of the 666 donors, treating that subset as a discovery cohort. Every repertoire in the discovery cohort had been generated on one and the same sequencing platform. Class I and class II HLA loci were covered by the typing at four-digit resolution. Typing coverage varied by locus: about 620-640 donors for A, B, C, DRB1 and DQB1; approximately 520 for DQA1; nearly 610 for DPA1; some 470 for DPB1. Because of strong linkage in the cohort, 4 to 6 DR-DQ haplotypes were treated as single units for association and clustering. On average, around 200,000 unique TCR beta nucleotide sequences were sequenced per donor among 398 genotyped donors of the cohort, with roughly 18% of those sequences being non-productive. The full study reports these points: The earlier analysis of 450 to 700 of the donors excluded roughly 17 rarely observed V segments, including chromosome 9 orphons, because counts were too low. At a false discovery rate of 0.05, a later analysis linked some 17,000 TCR beta sequences to specific HLA alleles. The authors suggested that the approach could potentially be generalized to other disease states and immunological phenotypes. The sequencing pipeline was judged likely to have produced a cluster of highly shared sequence variants as a technical artifact. A few of the identified cytomegalovirus-associated TCR beta chains were confirmed in vitro to be specific for cytomegalovirus antigens. Correlated functional status among segregating V segments might reflect linkage disequilibrium, but an unknown experimental factor could not be ruled out. Broadly in line with IMGT annotations, most TCR beta V segments showed up in productive rearrangements about 87% or about 30% of the time in an earlier analysis of some 590 of the donors. A later analysis reported that several top co-occurrence clusters appeared linked to parvovirus B19, influenza, CMV and Epstein-Barr virus. A further reported finding was that TCR beta sequences accurately predicted the HLA-A and HLA-B alleles for most subjects in the first cohort. In this cohort, only TCR beta chains were sequenced, and detectable features were limited by the absence of alpha or paired-chain data. Sequencing depth was assumed to be roughly uniform across donors in the presence/absence analyses, though that assumption may not hold. A later genetic analysis associated a missense DCLRE1C variant with V-gene and J-gene trimming of TCR beta chains, and an independent cohort replicated the association. In a later analysis, the rate of TCR association differed among HLA loci, with DRB1 alleles having the most associated TCRs and HLA-C alleles having the fewest. A later analysis found that HLA-associated TCR beta chains were more clonally expanded and had lower generation probabilities than equally common non-associated chains. Most TCR sequences were observed very rarely across donors, whereas some public TCRs were present in many individuals. Because some donors lacked HLA typing at each locus, the association tests relied only on the typed subset. According to a later genetic analysis, donors in an Asian-associated ancestry cluster had fewer N-insertions in productive TCRs than the approximately 710-donor mean. The 87-base-pair reads could not distinguish some IMGT-functional V segments, including TRBV6-2 and TRBV6-3, so those segments were excluded. When HLA alleles, especially DR and DQ, strongly co-occurred, TCR associations were difficult to assign to individual alleles. For the cohort, immune exposure information was limited to CMV serostatus. In a later analysis, most CMV-associated TCR beta chains were found to appear HLA-restricted, with HLA associations seemingly driven largely by CMV exposure. The classifier was reported to diagnose cytomegalovirus status with high specificity and sensitivity in both the original cohort and the validation cohort. A total of 150 or so TCR beta chains were listed by the study as associated with cytomegalovirus.

This clone was found once. It lacks a known antigen. One base away there is no much larger clone; base qualities are not given. The cohort consisted of 670 or so healthy bone marrow donors. At the time of sampling, all cohort members were nominally healthy, though unrecorded immune exposures were likely present. The donor tested CMV seropositive and was one of the 289 seropositive cohort members. Each donor provided a peripheral blood sample, and peripheral blood mononuclear cells were used for TCR beta sequencing. Genomic DNA extraction from the blood cell samples was performed with the Qiagen DNeasy Blood Extraction Kit. The library was built by means of the immunoSEQ multiplex PCR assay. A mixture of 60 forward primers for TCR Vbeta segments and 13 reverse primers for TCR Jbeta segments was used in the multiplex PCR. The CDR3 region of rearranged TCR beta genes was amplified from genomic DNA with a multiplex PCR assay. The amplified TCR beta libraries were sequenced on the Illumina HiSeq System as 87-base-pair reads. As for the authors' bioinformatics: In a later analysis, tens of millions of unique TCR beta chains were counted across the approximately 640 repertoires, and around 10 million of these chains were shared by at least two donors. Raw reads were error-corrected and collapsed into unique sequences by a nearest-neighbor algorithm in which closely related sequences were merged to remove PCR and sequencing errors. CDR3 sequences were aligned to IMGT reference sequences to assign V, D and J gene segments. For a sequence to be retained, at least a six-nucleotide match to both a V gene segment and a J gene segment was required. A rearrangement was called productive if the CDR3 had no stop codons and remained in frame with V and J, and every other rearrangement was called non-productive. CDR3 was defined by IMGT convention, running from the second conserved V-encoded cysteine to the conserved J-encoded phenylalanine. The earlier analysis of 550 to 650 of the donors excluded any sequence lacking an unambiguous match to a single V gene segment. An earlier analysis of several hundred of the donors classified V segments as functional when productive rearrangements were above 56.7% and as segregating when the standard deviation between donors was above 5%. To diagnose cytomegalovirus status from the catalog of TCR beta chain sequences, a statistical classification framework was built. A later analysis assigned V and J genes by comparing TCR nucleotide sequences with IMGT/GENE-DB human TR gene sequences. A later analysis assigned CDR3 sequences and most-parsimonious VDJ recombination scenarios with the TCRdist pipeline. In a later analysis, every TCR beta chain was defined by the combination of its CDR3 amino acid sequence and its V-gene family, and reads without a unique V-gene family were dropped. To address suspected cross-contamination and a sequencing artifact, a later analysis removed roughly 640 highly shared, low-generation-probability nucleotide sequences. A later analysis calculated a clonal expansion index for each public chain from normalized within-repertoire ranks of inferred template counts. In a later analysis, generation probabilities were computed with a VDJ recombination model fitted to out-of-frame rearrangements, and the resulting probabilities were checked against IGoR. Hypergeometric tests were used in a later analysis to score TCR-TCR, TCR-HLA and TCR-CMV co-occurrence, with a repertoire-size bias correction applied to the TCR pairs. To estimate false discovery rates, a later analysis permuted the HLA or CMV assignments 20 times. A later analysis grouped co-occurring TCRs with DBSCAN, adding TCRdist sequence similarity when clustering within HLA-allele-positive subsets. Co-occurrence clustering excluded repertoires with fewer than 30,000 or more than 120,000 public chains, plus five with anomalous nucleotide sharing. Drawn from immuneACCESS, this table holds only the in-frame rearrangements with V and J called that TCRdb kept. Clones are partly lost; checked studies trace under half to an unresolved V gene and leave the rest unexplained. That table is the source of V, J and clone size, and D and trimming were worked out from the DNA. This sample lists about 120,000 clones; 77% were detected once. The ten largest account for approximately 11% of the sample.

Clipping removes 2 bases from V and 4 bases from J, with 12 as the unmatched junction base count. The CDR3 sequence holds 18 residues, the cysteine and phenylalanine included. Only the CDR3 DNA stays, 54 bases, in frame from base 1. CDR1 is given as LGHNA and CDR2 as YSLEER, both from the germline V gene. This chain joins TRBV4-3 to TRBJ2-5, with 11 bases aligning to TRBD1. Sequenced input: PBMCs. This TCR was sampled from a man in his forties in good health and CMV-seropositive. The encoded CDR3 is CASSQYFPSGQGVETQYF. In nucleotide form, the sequence is TGCGCCAGCAGCCAATACTTCCCATCGGGACAGGGGGTAGAGACCCAGTACTTC.